This T cell receptor beta chain originates from a study of cytomegalovirus exposure and HLA in healthy donors. Study outcomes and limitations: A later analysis found most CMV-associated TCR beta chains apparently HLA-restricted. Several of the most significant clusters appeared linked to common viral pathogens, based on a later analysis. As a later analysis showed, a missense DCLRE1C variant was linked to trimming of TCR beta V- and J-genes.

Healthy donors of bone marrow made up the group. The PCR employed 60 Vbeta primers together with 13 Jbeta primers. TCRdb keeps only in-frame clones here, not all; method: immunoSEQ multiplex PCR. The sample has about 65,000 clones, around three quarters seen once; the top ten hold less than 5%. About this clone: The antigen is unknown.

Sequenced: PBMCs. This TCR came from a woman aged 25 to 39 in good health and CMV-seronegative.

The CDR3, as DNA: TGCAGCGGTAGGGTAGGGGGCGCCGAAAAAGCTAACTATGGCTACACCTTC. This sequence encodes CSGRVGGAEKANYGYTF. The chain recombines TRBV29-1 with TRBJ1-2, with 7 bases aligning to TRBD1. The CDR3 consists of 17 residues. V shed 7 bases and J 0 bases; nucleotides not matched to a gene: 17. Germline V gives CDR1 SQVTM, CDR2 ANQGSEA.